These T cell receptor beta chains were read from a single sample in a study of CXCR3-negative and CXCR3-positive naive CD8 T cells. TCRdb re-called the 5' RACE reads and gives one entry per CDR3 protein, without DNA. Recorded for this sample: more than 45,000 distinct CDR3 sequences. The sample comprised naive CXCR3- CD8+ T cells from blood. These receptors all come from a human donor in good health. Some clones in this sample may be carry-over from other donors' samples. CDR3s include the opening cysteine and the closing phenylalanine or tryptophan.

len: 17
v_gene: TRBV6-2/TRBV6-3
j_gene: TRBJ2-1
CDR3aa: CASSSPRDLGSYNEQFF

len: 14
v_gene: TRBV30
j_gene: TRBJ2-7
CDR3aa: CAWSVPGLSYEQYF

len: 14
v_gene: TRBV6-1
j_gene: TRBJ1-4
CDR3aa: CASGRQGSGEKLFF

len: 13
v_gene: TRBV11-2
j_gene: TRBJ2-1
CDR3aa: CASSLRSGDEQFF

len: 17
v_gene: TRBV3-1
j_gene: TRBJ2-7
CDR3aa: CASSQGTGTSGPYEQYF

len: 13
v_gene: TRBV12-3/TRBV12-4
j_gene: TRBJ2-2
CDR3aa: CASSLWQTGELFF

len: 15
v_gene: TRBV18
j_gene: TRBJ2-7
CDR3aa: CASSPALSGDYEQYF

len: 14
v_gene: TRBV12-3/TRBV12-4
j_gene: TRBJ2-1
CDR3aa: CASSPRLGWDEQFF

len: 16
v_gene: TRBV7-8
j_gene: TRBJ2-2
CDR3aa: CASSLLGNRRTGELFF

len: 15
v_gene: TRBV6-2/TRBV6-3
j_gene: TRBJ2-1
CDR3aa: CASSQRVGRENEQFF

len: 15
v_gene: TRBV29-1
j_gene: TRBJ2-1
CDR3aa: CSVEGPQSSYNEQFF

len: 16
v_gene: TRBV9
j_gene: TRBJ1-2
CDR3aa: CASSVSTGLYDYGYTF

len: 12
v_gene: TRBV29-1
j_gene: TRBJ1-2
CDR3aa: CSVGGVMDGYTF

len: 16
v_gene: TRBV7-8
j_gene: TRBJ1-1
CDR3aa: CASSHSGTGLYTEAFF

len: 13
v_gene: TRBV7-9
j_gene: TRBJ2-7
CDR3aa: CASSSSGSYEQYF

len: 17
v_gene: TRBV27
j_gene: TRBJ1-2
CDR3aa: CASSLTMLVVGDYGYTF